Sequencing of this T cell receptor beta chain was carried out in a study of Tregs in tolerant kidney transplant recipients. The data were produced by immunoSEQ multiplex PCR, yet TCRdb's version contains in-frame clones alone and is incomplete. Its table lists over 45,000 clones. In regard to this clone: The observed sequence ends 3 residues before the CDR3 terminus, with the missing tail filled in from the germline J gene.

The V and J ends lost 2 bases and 1 base, in that order; junction bases with no gene match: 1. There are 15 residues in the CDR3. Per the germline V gene, CDR1 is SGHRS and CDR2 is YFSETQ. Sequenced material: CD4+ T cells from blood, taken before the transplant. This TCR derives from a human donor who received a combined kidney and bone marrow transplant. The chain recombines TRBV5-1 with TRBJ2-2, with TRBD2 identical over 8 bases. The part of the CDR3 DNA that was read is TGCGCCAGCAGCTTCGCGGGAGGGAACACCGGGGAG. This gives the protein CASSFAGGNTGE. Given in full, the CDR3 is CASSFAGGNTGELFF.